A selection of T cell receptor beta chains follows, all from one sample in a study of OX40 agonist ivuxolimab in advanced cancers. This table comes from immunoSEQ multiplex PCR, and its TCRdb copy is limited to in-frame clones, with some not included. Of around 100,000 clones listed, around 87% are singletons. The sample in question was CD4+ or CD8+ T cells sorted from blood, obtained in a trial of the OX40 agonist ivuxolimab. The receptors were gathered from an adult with an advanced solid tumor such as melanoma, head and neck, liver or kidney cancer. The CDR3 runs from the conserved cysteine through the conserved F or W. Fields, in order: CDR3 protein, CDR3 DNA, D gene, V gene, J gene, clone size. The D gene is left open where the match is weak. Clone size is not always given. Where it is, it says once, few, many or a class for expanded clones.

cdr3_aa: CAWSGRSGLSQYF
cdr3_nt: TGTGCCTGGAGTGGAAGGTCGGGACTATCGCAGTATTTT
d_call: TRBD2
v_call: TRBV30
j_call: TRBJ2-3
clone_size: NA

cdr3_aa: CASSEVGLGTHYYTF
cdr3_nt: TGTGCCAGCAGTGAAGTGGGACTAGGAACCCATTACTACACCTTC
d_call: NA
v_call: TRBV6-1
j_call: TRBJ1-2
clone_size: NA

cdr3_aa: CASSFLIPRTSGITYEQYF
cdr3_nt: TGTGCCAGCAGCTTTCTCATACCGAGAACTAGCGGGATAACCTACGAGCAGTACTTC
d_call: TRBD2
v_call: TRBV7-8
j_call: TRBJ2-7
clone_size: once

cdr3_aa: CASSSQTGGLTGELFF
cdr3_nt: TGTGCCAGCAGCTCCCAGACAGGGGGGCTCACCGGGGAGCTGTTTTTT
d_call: TRBD1
v_call: TRBV7-6
j_call: TRBJ2-2
clone_size: NA

cdr3_aa: CASQPSGGRSTDTQYF
cdr3_nt: TGTGCCAGCCAACCCTCAGGAGGCCGTTCCACAGATACGCAGTATTTT
d_call: NA
v_call: TRBV19
j_call: TRBJ2-3
clone_size: NA

cdr3_aa: CASSEEGQPPWRDNEQFF
cdr3_nt: TGTGCCAGCAGTGAAGAGGGACAGCCCCCATGGAGGGACAATGAGCAGTTCTTC
d_call: NA
v_call: TRBV6-1
j_call: TRBJ2-1
clone_size: NA

cdr3_aa: CASSTQTGGWKTQYF
cdr3_nt: TGTGCCAGTAGTACCCAGACAGGGGGCTGGAAGACCCAGTACTTC
d_call: TRBD1
v_call: TRBV19
j_call: TRBJ2-5
clone_size: NA

cdr3_aa: CASSLGVFKRAGLADTQYF
cdr3_nt: TGCGCCAGCAGCTTGGGGGTCTTTAAAAGAGCGGGATTGGCGGATACGCAGTATTTT
d_call: TRBD2
v_call: TRBV5-1
j_call: TRBJ2-3
clone_size: NA

cdr3_aa: CSASYVTQYF
cdr3_nt: TGCAGTGCTAGCTACGTGACCCAGTACTTC
d_call: NA
v_call: TRBV20-1
j_call: TRBJ2-5
clone_size: NA

cdr3_aa: CAIQGGFSGANVLTF
cdr3_nt: TGTGCCATTCAGGGAGGTTTCTCTGGGGCCAACGTCCTGACTTTC
d_call: NA
v_call: TRBV10-3
j_call: TRBJ2-6
clone_size: NA

cdr3_aa: CASSSQGDIETQYF
cdr3_nt: TGTGCCAGCAGCTCCCAGGGGGATATCGAGACCCAGTACTTC
d_call: TRBD1
v_call: TRBV7-8
j_call: TRBJ2-5
clone_size: NA

cdr3_aa: CAWSRDMNEKLFF
cdr3_nt: TGTGCCTGGAGCCGGGACATGAATGAAAAACTGTTTTTT
d_call: NA
v_call: TRBV30
j_call: TRBJ1-4
clone_size: once

cdr3_aa: CATSSQGINQPQHF
cdr3_nt: TGTGCCACCAGCAGTCAGGGAATAAATCAGCCCCAGCATTTT
d_call: NA
v_call: TRBV15
j_call: TRBJ1-5
clone_size: once

cdr3_aa: CASSLDPVNYGYTF
cdr3_nt: TGTGCCAGCAGCTTAGATCCCGTGAACTATGGCTACACCTTC
d_call: NA
v_call: TRBV7-2
j_call: TRBJ1-2
clone_size: NA

cdr3_aa: CASSPTLSGLSSYEQYF
cdr3_nt: TGTGCCAGCAGCCCGACACTTAGCGGGCTAAGCTCCTACGAGCAGTACTTC
d_call: TRBD2
v_call: TRBV11-1
j_call: TRBJ2-7
clone_size: NA

cdr3_aa: CASSPPQSYNSPLHF
cdr3_nt: TGTGCCAGCAGTCCTCCACAGTCCTATAATTCACCCCTCCACTTT
d_call: NA
v_call: TRBV27
j_call: TRBJ1-6
clone_size: NA

cdr3_aa: CASSRGGTSTDTQYF
cdr3_nt: TGTGCCAGCAGCCGGGGGGGTACTAGCACAGATACGCAGTATTTT
d_call: TRBD2
v_call: TRBV4-2
j_call: TRBJ2-3
clone_size: NA

cdr3_aa: CASGGGYSNQPQHF
cdr3_nt: TGTGCCAGCGGGGGAGGTTATAGCAATCAGCCCCAGCATTTT
d_call: NA
v_call: TRBV6-5
j_call: TRBJ1-5
clone_size: NA

cdr3_aa: CASSQDLGQLNSYEQYF
cdr3_nt: TGCGCCAGCAGCCAAGACCTGGGACAGCTGAACTCCTACGAGCAGTACTTC
d_call: TRBD1
v_call: TRBV4-1
j_call: TRBJ2-7
clone_size: NA

cdr3_aa: CASSLEGLAGGWTDTQYF
cdr3_nt: TGCGCCAGCAGCTTGGAGGGACTAGCGGGGGGTTGGACAGATACGCAGTATTTT
d_call: TRBD2
v_call: TRBV5-1
j_call: TRBJ2-3
clone_size: NA

cdr3_aa: CASMVVEKLFF
cdr3_nt: TGTGCCAGCATGGTTGTTGAAAAACTGTTTTTT
d_call: NA
v_call: TRBV2
j_call: TRBJ1-4
clone_size: NA

cdr3_aa: CASSLWAETQYF
cdr3_nt: TGTGCCAGCAGTCTTTGGGCGGAGACCCAGTACTTC
d_call: NA
v_call: TRBV5-5
j_call: TRBJ2-5
clone_size: NA

cdr3_aa: CAWRGLAGGNEQFF
cdr3_nt: TGTGCCTGGCGGGGACTAGCGGGGGGGAATGAGCAGTTCTTC
d_call: TRBD2
v_call: TRBV30
j_call: TRBJ2-1
clone_size: NA

cdr3_aa: CASTGTYEQYF
cdr3_nt: TGTGCCAGCACCGGAACCTACGAGCAGTACTTC
d_call: NA
v_call: TRBV25-1
j_call: TRBJ2-7
clone_size: once

cdr3_aa: CASSLAVTGGRVYGYTF
cdr3_nt: TGTGCCAGCAGCTTAGCAGTTACAGGGGGCAGGGTCTATGGCTACACCTTC
d_call: TRBD1
v_call: TRBV7-9
j_call: TRBJ1-2
clone_size: NA

cdr3_aa: CAWSRQINEKLFF
cdr3_nt: TGTGCCTGGAGTAGACAGATAAATGAAAAACTGTTTTTT
d_call: NA
v_call: TRBV30
j_call: TRBJ1-4
clone_size: NA

cdr3_aa: CASSEMGGPMRDTDTQYF
cdr3_nt: TGTGCCAGCAGTGAAATGGGAGGGCCGATGAGAGACACAGATACGCAGTATTTT
d_call: TRBD2
v_call: TRBV2
j_call: TRBJ2-3
clone_size: once

cdr3_aa: CASSQDASTLNSPLHF
cdr3_nt: TGCGCCAGCAGCCAAGACGCTTCCACACTTAATTCACCCCTCCACTTT
d_call: NA
v_call: TRBV4-1
j_call: TRBJ1-6
clone_size: NA